This T cell receptor beta chain was observed in a study of T cells and Merkel cell carcinoma outcomes (dated by TCRdb to about 2020). Background for the entire study: The study examined the tumor T-cell repertoire together with T-cell density as predictors of clinical outcome in patients with Merkel cell carcinoma. Overall results and qualifications from the work: The combination of T-cell repertoire features and T-cell density was reported to predict clinical outcomes in patients with Merkel cell carcinoma.

The table lists this clone with a few counts. No antigen is known for it. Base qualities are not at hand, and no much larger clone is one base apart. The germline V gene yields LGHNA for CDR1 and YSLEER for CDR2. Trimmed from V: 1 base; trimmed from J: 0 bases; junction bases lacking a gene match: 4. The CDR3 measures 17 amino acids from cysteine to phenylalanine. Left in the record is the CDR3 DNA by itself, 51 bases read in frame from the first base. The library was made by the immunoSEQ multiplex PCR assay. TCRdb holds this immuneACCESS table with in-frame rearrangements only. Some clones are missing; in checked studies, unresolved V genes explain under half, and the rest has no known cause. The sample table shows about 3,000 clones, and 75% to 80% are seen once. The ten largest clones represent 16% of the sample. The samples were taken from patients with Merkel cell carcinoma.

The sample was tumor tissue from Merkel cell carcinoma. The receptor was isolated from a human donor with Merkel cell carcinoma. The chain employs TRBV4-3 and TRBJ2-5; a stretch of 11 junction bases matches TRBD2. The CDR3 has the sequence CASSQGLAGTNQETQYF. The DNA reads TGCGCCAGCAGCCAAGGACTAGCGGGGACTAACCAAGAGACCCAGTACTTC.